A selection of T cell receptor beta chains follows, all from one sample in a study of T cell responses to AZD1222 COVID-19 vaccine. Here immunoSEQ multiplex PCR was the method, and the copy in TCRdb shows in-frame clones only, minus some. The sample yields fewer than 200,000 clones, about 89% seen once. This specimen consisted of peripheral blood, obtained on day 0 of AZD1222 vaccination. These receptors all come from an adult in good health. Each CDR3 is given with its conserved first and last residue. The D gene is left open where the match is weak. Some rows mark clone size as missing; the rest say once, few, many or name a class of expanded clone.

V,size,D,J,DNA,CDR3
TRBV7-2,.,.,TRBJ1-1,TGTGCCAGCAGCTTAGATAGCGGCAGGCACCGATTAAACACTGAAGCTTTCTTT,CASSLDSGRHRLNTEAFF
TRBV6-4,.,.,TRBJ2-2,TGTGCCAGCAGTGAACCCGCCGGGGAGCTGTTTTTT,CASSEPAGELFF
TRBV19,.,.,TRBJ2-7,TGTGCCAGTAGTATGACACTCTCCTACGAGCAGTACTTC,CASSMTLSYEQYF
TRBV5-4,once,.,TRBJ1-4,TGTGCCACTCAAAAACAAATGGGGAATGAAAAACTGTTTTTT,CATQKQMGNEKLFF
TRBV19,.,.,TRBJ1-1,TGTGCCAGTAGTCGAACAGGGCAGAACACTGAAGCTTTCTTT,CASSRTGQNTEAFF
TRBV7-2,.,.,TRBJ2-3,TGTGCCAGCAGCTTTAGGACAGCTAGCACAGATACGCAGTATTTT,CASSFRTASTDTQYF
TRBV24-1,.,.,TRBJ1-5,TGTGCCACCAGTGGAACAGGAAAATCCATCCAGCCCCAGCATTTT,CATSGTGKSIQPQHF
TRBV5-4,few,.,TRBJ1-3,TGTGCCAGCAGCTCGCCAGGGGCTCCTGGAAACACCATATATTTT,CASSSPGAPGNTIYF
TRBV11-2,.,.,TRBJ1-1,TGTGCCAGCAGCTTAGCCGGCTTGAACACTGAAGCTTTCTTT,CASSLAGLNTEAFF
TRBV7-2,.,.,TRBJ2-7,TGTGCCAGCAGCTTATATAGGTCAGCGGGCTACGAGCAGTACTTC,CASSLYRSAGYEQYF
TRBV19,few,.,TRBJ1-4,TGTGCCAGTAGTATTCGGCGGCAGGGGAGTGAAAAACTGTTTTTT,CASSIRRQGSEKLFF
TRBV4-2,.,.,TRBJ2-7,TGTGCCAGCAGCCTGATACTAGACAGCTACGAGCAGTACTTC,CASSLILDSYEQYF
TRBV25-1,.,.,TRBJ1-1,TGTGCCAGCAGTCCTAGGGGGGGCACTGAAGCTTTCTTT,CASSPRGGTEAFF
TRBV21-1,.,.,TRBJ2-1,TGTGCCAGCAGCAAAAATGGATGGCAGGGGGGTAAGCAGTTCTTC,CASSKNGWQGGKQFF
TRBV6-5,.,.,TRBJ1-2,TGTGCCAGCAGTTCTGTGGCCCTCGGGTATGGCTACACCTTC,CASSSVALGYGYTF
TRBV7-8,.,.,TRBJ1-1,TGTGCCAGCAGCTTGGTACAGGGTTCCACTGAAGCTTTCTTT,CASSLVQGSTEAFF
TRBV29-1,.,.,TRBJ1-1,TGCAGCGCCGAGGTACAGACGAACACTGAAGCTTTCTTT,CSAEVQTNTEAFF
TRBV6-5,.,.,TRBJ1-6,TGTGCCAGCAGTTACTCGGAGAGGGGGAATTCACCCCTCCACTTT,CASSYSERGNSPLHF
TRBV6-5,.,TRBD1,TRBJ1-2,TGTGCCAGCAGTTCCGTCGGACAGGTCTATGGCTACACCTTC,CASSSVGQVYGYTF
TRBV28,once,.,TRBJ1-1,TGTGCCAGCAGTTTGGCCAGGGGGAACACTGAAGCTTTCTTT,CASSLARGNTEAFF
TRBV28,.,.,TRBJ1-5,TGTGCCAGCAGAACAGGGAATCAGCCCCAGCATTTT,CASRTGNQPQHF
TRBV7-9,.,.,TRBJ1-2,TGTGCCAGCAGCTCCGGATTTTCAGACGGAAGATTTTTTGGTGGCTACACCTTC,CASSSGFSDGRFFGGYTF
TRBV29-1,once,TRBD2,TRBJ2-1,TGCAGCGTAACAGGGCTAGCGGGAGTCAATGAGCAGTTCTTC,CSVTGLAGVNEQFF
TRBV15,.,.,TRBJ1-1,TGTGCCACCAGCAGAGATTGGACGGTAGTGGACACTGAAGCTTTCTTT,CATSRDWTVVDTEAFF
TRBV28,.,.,TRBJ1-6,TGTGCCAGCAGTCCCCAGGGGTCCCGAAATTCACCCCTCCACTTT,CASSPQGSRNSPLHF
TRBV6-6,.,.,TRBJ1-5,TGTGCCAGCAGTTACAAGATAGGGCCGGGTAATCAGCCCCAGCATTTT,CASSYKIGPGNQPQHF
TRBV19,.,.,TRBJ1-1,TGTGCCAGTAGTATAGGGGACCCAGGTGAAGCTTTCTTT,CASSIGDPGEAFF
TRBV28,.,.,TRBJ1-4,TGTGCCAGCAGTCTCGACAGCGATCGTATGTTT,CASSLDSDRMF
TRBV4-3,.,.,TRBJ2-7,TGCGCCAGCAGCCAAGGGTTTCCGGGAAATTACGAGCAGTACTTC,CASSQGFPGNYEQYF
TRBV6-2/TRBV6-3,.,TRBD2,TRBJ2-3,TGTGCCAGCAGTTACCTCCGGGGGGGCCAGGATACGCAGTATTTT,CASSYLRGGQDTQYF
TRBV9,.,TRBD2,TRBJ2-2,TGTGCCAGCAGCGTAGTAGCGGGAAGCACCGGGGAGCTGTTTTTT,CASSVVAGSTGELFF
TRBV19,.,TRBD1,TRBJ1-1,TGTGCCAGTGCTACAGCACAGGGGGGAAGCACTGAAGCTTTCTTT,CASATAQGGSTEAFF
TRBV30,few,TRBD2,TRBJ2-7,TGTGCCTCCCGGGGGGCCTACGAGCAGTACTTC,CASRGAYEQYF
TRBV29-1,.,.,TRBJ1-5,TGCAGCGTTGAGGTGGACGTGAGGGGGAAGGGTCAGCCCCAGCATTTT,CSVEVDVRGKGQPQHF
TRBV7-7,.,.,TRBJ1-3,TGTGCCAGCAGCTTAGATTACAGCTCTGGAAACACCATATATTTT,CASSLDYSSGNTIYF
TRBV7-8,.,.,TRBJ1-3,TGTGCCAGCAGCCCCTTGGGCTCTGGAAACACCATATATTTT,CASSPLGSGNTIYF
TRBV9,.,TRBD1,TRBJ1-6,TGTGCCAGCAGCGCCCCCGGGACAGGGAATTCACCCCTCCACTTT,CASSAPGTGNSPLHF
TRBV30,.,.,TRBJ1-1,TGTGCCTCCGTGGGGGGCGGTCGGGACACTGAAGCTTTCTTT,CASVGGGRDTEAFF
TRBV27,.,.,TRBJ1-1,TGTGCCAGCAGTTTAAGTAACTTGAACACTGAAGCTTTCTTT,CASSLSNLNTEAFF
TRBV4-3,once,TRBD2,TRBJ2-1,TGCGCCAGCAGCCAAGATTGGGGAGCGGGAGCTTACAATGAGCAGTTCTTC,CASSQDWGAGAYNEQFF
TRBV19,.,.,TRBJ1-4,TGTGCCAGTAGTAGCCCCCCGACAGACCGAAATGAAAAACTGTTTTTT,CASSSPPTDRNEKLFF
TRBV7-9,once,TRBD2,TRBJ2-3,TGTGCCAGCAGCCCAAGGGTAGCGGGGGGATCTGATACGCAGTATTTT,CASSPRVAGGSDTQYF
TRBV18,.,TRBD1,TRBJ2-7,TGTGCCAGCTCGCCGGGACAGGGACTTTTCTACGAGCAGTACTTC,CASSPGQGLFYEQYF
TRBV19,.,.,TRBJ1-1,TGTGCCAGTAATTCGGGTGGGGCTGAAGCTTTCTTT,CASNSGGAEAFF
TRBV9,.,.,TRBJ2-7,TGTGCCAGCAGCGGACCTCGAGGGGAGCAGTACTTC,CASSGPRGEQYF
TRBV5-8,.,TRBD1,TRBJ2-7,TGTGCCAGCAGTCAAACAGGGGGTGGCGAGCAGTACTTC,CASSQTGGGEQYF
TRBV9,once,.,TRBJ1-1,TGTGCCAGCAGCGTAGGACTTTTGGGGGCCGCTGAAGCTTTCTTT,CASSVGLLGAAEAFF
TRBV6-5,once,TRBD1,TRBJ1-6,TGTGCCAGCAGTTACCCACAGGGGGCTGGCGGTTCACCCCTCCACTTT,CASSYPQGAGGSPLHF
TRBV27,.,.,TRBJ1-1,TGTGCCAGCAGTTTATTGGGGGGCGCTTGGACTGAAGCTTTCTTT,CASSLLGGAWTEAFF
TRBV7-9,.,TRBD2,TRBJ2-1,TGTGCCAGCAGCTTAGGGACTAGCGGGAGGAGAGGCTACAATGAGCAGTTCTTC,CASSLGTSGRRGYNEQFF
TRBV6-1,.,.,TRBJ2-7,TGTGCCAGCAGTGCACACTCAGGGGGCGCGGGGGTCGAGCAGTACTTC,CASSAHSGGAGVEQYF
TRBV10-1,.,.,TRBJ2-7,TGCGCCAGCAGTAGAAACACGTTTCCCTACGAGCAGTACTTC,CASSRNTFPYEQYF
TRBV30,.,.,TRBJ2-3,TGTGCCTGGAGCGCCTCTTTCGACCAGGATTTT,CAWSASFDQDF
TRBV7-7,.,.,TRBJ2-1,TGTGCTAGCAGCTTAGTAGACACAGGGTTGGGCAATGAGCAGTTCTTC,CASSLVDTGLGNEQFF
TRBV9,.,TRBD2,TRBJ2-1,TGTGCCAGCAGCCCATTGTGGACTAGCGGGAGGGCCTCCTACAATGAGCAGTTCTTC,CASSPLWTSGRASYNEQFF
TRBV6-5,.,.,TRBJ1-1,TGTGCCATCTCGGCCATTGCTCTTTCGGATGCTTTCTTT,CAISAIALSDAFF
TRBV10-3,.,TRBD1,TRBJ2-1,TGTGCCATCAACCGGGACAGGGTGAGTGAGCAGTTCTTC,CAINRDRVSEQFF
TRBV4-1,.,TRBD2,TRBJ2-3,TGCGCCAGCAGCCAAGGTCTGACTAGCGGGGGCCCAGATACGCAGTATTTT,CASSQGLTSGGPDTQYF